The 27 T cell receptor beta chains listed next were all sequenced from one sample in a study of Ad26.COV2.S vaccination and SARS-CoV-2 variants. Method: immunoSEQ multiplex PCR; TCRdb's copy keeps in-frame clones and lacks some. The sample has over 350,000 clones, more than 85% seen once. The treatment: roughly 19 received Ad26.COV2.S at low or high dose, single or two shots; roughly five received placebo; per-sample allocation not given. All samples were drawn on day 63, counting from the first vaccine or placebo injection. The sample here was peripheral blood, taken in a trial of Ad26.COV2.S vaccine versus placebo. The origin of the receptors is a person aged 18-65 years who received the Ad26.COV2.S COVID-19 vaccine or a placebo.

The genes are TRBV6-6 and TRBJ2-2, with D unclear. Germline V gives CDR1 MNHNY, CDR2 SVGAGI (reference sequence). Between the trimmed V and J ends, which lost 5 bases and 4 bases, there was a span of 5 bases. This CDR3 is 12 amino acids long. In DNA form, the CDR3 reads TGTGCCAGCAGTCAGATCACCGGGGAGCTGTTTTTT. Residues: CASSQITGELFF.

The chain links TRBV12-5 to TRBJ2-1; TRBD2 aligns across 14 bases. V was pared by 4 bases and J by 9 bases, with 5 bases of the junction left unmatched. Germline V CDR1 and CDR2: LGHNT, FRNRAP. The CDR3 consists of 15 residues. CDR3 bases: TGTGCTAGTGGTTCAGGACTAGCGGGGGGTTTTGAGCAGTTCTTC. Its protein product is CASGSGLAGGFEQFF.

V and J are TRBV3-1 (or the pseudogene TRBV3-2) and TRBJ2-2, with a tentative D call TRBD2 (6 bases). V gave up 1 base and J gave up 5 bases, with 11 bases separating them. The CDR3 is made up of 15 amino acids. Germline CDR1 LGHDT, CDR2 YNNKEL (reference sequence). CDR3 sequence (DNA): TGTGCCAGCAGCCAAGGCGGGGCCTGGACCGGGGAGCTGTTTTTT. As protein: CASSQGGAWTGELFF.

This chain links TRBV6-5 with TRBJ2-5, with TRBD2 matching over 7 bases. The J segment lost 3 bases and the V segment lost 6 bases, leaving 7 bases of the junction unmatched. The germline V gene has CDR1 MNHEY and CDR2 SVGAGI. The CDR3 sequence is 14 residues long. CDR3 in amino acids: CASRDTSDKETQYF. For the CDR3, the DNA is TGTGCCAGCAGGGATACTAGCGACAAAGAGACCCAGTACTTC.

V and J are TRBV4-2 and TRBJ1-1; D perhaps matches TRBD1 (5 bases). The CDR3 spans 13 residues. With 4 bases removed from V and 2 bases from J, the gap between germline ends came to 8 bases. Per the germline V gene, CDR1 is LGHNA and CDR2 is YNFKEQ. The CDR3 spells CASSRGSNTEAFF. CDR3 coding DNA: TGTGCCAGCAGCCGGGGGAGCAACACTGAAGCTTTCTTT.

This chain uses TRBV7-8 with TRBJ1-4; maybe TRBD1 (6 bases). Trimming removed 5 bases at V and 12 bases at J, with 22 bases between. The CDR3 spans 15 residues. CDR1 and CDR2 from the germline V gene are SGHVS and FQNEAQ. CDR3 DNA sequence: TGTGCCAGCAGCGTTAGTATGTCAGGGGAGTGGGAACTGTTTTTT. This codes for CASSVSMSGEWELFF.

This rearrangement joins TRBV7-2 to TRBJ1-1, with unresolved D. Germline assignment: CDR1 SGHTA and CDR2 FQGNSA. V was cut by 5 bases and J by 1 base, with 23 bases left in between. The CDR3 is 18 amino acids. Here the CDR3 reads CASSVRGWSETRNTEAFF. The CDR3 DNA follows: TGTGCCAGCAGCGTACGGGGATGGTCGGAAACTCGGAACACTGAAGCTTTCTTT.

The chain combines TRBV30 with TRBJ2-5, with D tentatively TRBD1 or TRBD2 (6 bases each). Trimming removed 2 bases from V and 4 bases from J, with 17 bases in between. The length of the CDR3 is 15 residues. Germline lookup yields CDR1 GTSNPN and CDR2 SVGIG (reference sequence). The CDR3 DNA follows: TGTGCCTGGAGTCGGCGGGGCAGGGGACGAGAGACCCAGTACTTC. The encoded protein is CAWSRRGRGRETQYF.

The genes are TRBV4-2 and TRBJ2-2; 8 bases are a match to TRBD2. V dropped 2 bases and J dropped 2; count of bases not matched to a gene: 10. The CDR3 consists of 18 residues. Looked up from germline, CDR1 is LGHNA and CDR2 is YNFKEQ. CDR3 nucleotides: TGTGCCAGCAGCCAAAGTTTCCAGCGGGGGCTTAACACCGGGGAGCTGTTTTTT. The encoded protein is CASSQSFQRGLNTGELFF.

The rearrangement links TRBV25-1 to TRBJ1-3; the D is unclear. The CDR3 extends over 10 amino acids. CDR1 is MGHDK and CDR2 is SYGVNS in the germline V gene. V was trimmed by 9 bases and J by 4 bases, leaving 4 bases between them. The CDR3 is CASQGNTIYF. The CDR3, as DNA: TGTGCCAGTCAGGGAAACACCATATATTTT.

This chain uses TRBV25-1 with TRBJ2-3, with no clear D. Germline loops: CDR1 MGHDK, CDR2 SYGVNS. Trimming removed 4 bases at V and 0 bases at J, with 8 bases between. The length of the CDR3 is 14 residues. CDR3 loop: CASSAGRSTDTQYF. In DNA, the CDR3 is TGTGCCAGCAGTGCCGGACGGAGCACAGATACGCAGTATTTT.

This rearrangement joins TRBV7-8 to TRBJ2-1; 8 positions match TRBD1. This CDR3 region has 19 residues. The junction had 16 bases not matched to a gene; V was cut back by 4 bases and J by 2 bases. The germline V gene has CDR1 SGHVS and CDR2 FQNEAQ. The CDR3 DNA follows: TGTGCCAGCAGCTCAGGGACAGGCGGGGCCCTATCGGCCTACAATGAGCAGTTCTTC. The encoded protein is CASSSGTGGALSAYNEQFF.

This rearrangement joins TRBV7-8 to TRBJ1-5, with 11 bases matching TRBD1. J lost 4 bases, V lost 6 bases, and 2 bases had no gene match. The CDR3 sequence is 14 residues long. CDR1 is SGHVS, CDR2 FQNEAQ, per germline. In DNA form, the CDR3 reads TGTGCCAGCAGGGGACAGGGGGGAAATCAGCCCCAGCATTTT. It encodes CASRGQGGNQPQHF. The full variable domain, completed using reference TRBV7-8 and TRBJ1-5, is GAGVSQSPRYKVAKRGQDVALRCDPISGHVSLFWYQQALGQGPEFLTYFQNEAQLDKSGLPSDRFFAERPEGSVSTLKIQRTQQEDSAVYLCASRGQGGNQPQHFGDGTRLSIL.

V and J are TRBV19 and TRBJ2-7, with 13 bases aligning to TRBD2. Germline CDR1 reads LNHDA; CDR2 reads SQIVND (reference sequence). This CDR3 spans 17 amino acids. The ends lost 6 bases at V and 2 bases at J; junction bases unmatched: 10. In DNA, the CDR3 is TGTGCCAGTAGCTCCGGACTAGCGGGGGATTCACCCTACGAGCAGTACTTC. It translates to CASSSGLAGDSPYEQYF.

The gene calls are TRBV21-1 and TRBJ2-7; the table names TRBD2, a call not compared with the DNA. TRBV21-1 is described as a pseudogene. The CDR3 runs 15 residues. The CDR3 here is CASKRVGEAPNEQYF. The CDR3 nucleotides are TGTGCCAGCAAGCGGGTGGGGGAGGCCCCGAACGAGCAGTACTTC.

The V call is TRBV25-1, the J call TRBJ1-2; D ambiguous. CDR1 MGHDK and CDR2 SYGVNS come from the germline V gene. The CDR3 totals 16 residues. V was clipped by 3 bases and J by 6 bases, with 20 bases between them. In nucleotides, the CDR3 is TGTGCCAGCAGTGATCCCGCTTCTGCGAGGAGTGATGGCTACACCTTC. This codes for CASSDPASARSDGYTF.

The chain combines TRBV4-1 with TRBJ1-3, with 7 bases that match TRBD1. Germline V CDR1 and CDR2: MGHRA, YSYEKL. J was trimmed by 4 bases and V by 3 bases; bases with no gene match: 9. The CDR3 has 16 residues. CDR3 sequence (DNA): TGCGCCAGCAGCCAGCCAGGCAGGGGGTCGGGAAACACCATATATTTT. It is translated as CASSQPGRGSGNTIYF.

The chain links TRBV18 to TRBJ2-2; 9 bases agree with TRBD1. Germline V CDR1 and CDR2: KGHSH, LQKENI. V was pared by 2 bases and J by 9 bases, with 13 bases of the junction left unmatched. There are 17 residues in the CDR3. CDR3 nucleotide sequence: TGTGCCAGCTCACCAAGGCTCGCGGGACAGGGAATCTGGGAGCTGTTTTTT. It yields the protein CASSPRLAGQGIWELFF.

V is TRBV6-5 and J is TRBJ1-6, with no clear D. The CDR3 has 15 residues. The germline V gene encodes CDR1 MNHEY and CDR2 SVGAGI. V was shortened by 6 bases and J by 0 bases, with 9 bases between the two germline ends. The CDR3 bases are TGTGCCAGCAGGACCCCGAGCTCCTATAATTCACCCCTCCACTTT. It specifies CASRTPSSYNSPLHF.

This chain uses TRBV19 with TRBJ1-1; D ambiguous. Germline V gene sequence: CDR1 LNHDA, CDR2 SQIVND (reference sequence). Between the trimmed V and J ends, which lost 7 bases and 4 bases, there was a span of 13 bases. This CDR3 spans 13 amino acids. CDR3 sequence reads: CASIRRGSTEAFF. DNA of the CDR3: TGTGCCAGTATACGGCGGGGAAGCACTGAAGCTTTCTTT.

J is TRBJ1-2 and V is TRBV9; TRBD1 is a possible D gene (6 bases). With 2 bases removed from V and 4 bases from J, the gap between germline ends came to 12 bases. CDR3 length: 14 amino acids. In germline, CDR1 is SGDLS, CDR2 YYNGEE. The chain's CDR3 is CASSVQGSVYGYTF. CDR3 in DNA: TGTGCCAGCAGCGTTCAGGGGTCGGTCTATGGCTACACCTTC.

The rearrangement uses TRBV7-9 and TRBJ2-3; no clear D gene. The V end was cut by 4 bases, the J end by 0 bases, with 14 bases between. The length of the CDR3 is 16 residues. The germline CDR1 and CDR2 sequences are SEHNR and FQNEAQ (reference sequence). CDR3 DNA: TGTGCCAGCAGCTCGAAGTCATTACATAGCACAGATACGCAGTATTTT. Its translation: CASSSKSLHSTDTQYF. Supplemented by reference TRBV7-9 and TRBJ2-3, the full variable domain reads DTGVSQNPRHKITKRGQNVTFRCDPISEHNRLYWYRQTLGQGPEFLTYFQNEAQLEKSRLLSDRFSAERPKGSFSTLEIQRTEQGDSAMYLCASSSKSLHSTDTQYFGPGTRLTVL.

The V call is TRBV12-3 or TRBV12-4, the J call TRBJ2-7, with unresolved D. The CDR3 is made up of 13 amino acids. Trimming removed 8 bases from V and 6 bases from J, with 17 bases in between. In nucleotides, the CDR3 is TGTGCCAGCGGCCCAGGTCACCTCTCCGAGCAGTACTTC. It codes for CASGPGHLSEQYF.

CDR3 DNA sequence: TGTGCCAGCAGTTCCCGGGACAGGATTTATTTGAACGAGCAGTACTTC. Encoded protein: CASSSRDRIYLNEQYF. This rearrangement joins TRBV6-2 or TRBV6-3 to TRBJ2-7, with 8 bases matching TRBD1. Per germline, CDR1 MNHEY and CDR2 SVGEGT. The CDR3 spans 16 residues. Losses at the gene ends were 4 bases for V and 5 bases for J; bases not matched to a gene: 13.

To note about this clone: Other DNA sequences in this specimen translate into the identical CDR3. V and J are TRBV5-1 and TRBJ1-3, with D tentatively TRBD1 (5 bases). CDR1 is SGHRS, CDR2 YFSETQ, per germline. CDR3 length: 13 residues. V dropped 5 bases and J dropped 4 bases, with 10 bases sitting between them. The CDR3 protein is CASSEGPGNTIYF. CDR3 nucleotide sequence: TGCGCCAGCAGTGAGGGGCCAGGAAACACCATATATTTT.

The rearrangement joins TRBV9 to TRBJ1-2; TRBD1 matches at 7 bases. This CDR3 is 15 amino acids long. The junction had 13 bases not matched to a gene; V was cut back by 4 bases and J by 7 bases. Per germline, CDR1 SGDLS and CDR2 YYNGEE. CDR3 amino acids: CASSKIDRALLGYTF. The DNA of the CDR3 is TGTGCCAGCAGCAAAATTGACAGGGCTCTCCTTGGCTACACCTTC. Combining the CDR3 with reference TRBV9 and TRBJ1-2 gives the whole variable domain DSGVTQTPKHLITATGQRVTLRCSPRSGDLSVYWYQQSLDQGLQFLIQYYNGEERAKGNILERFSAQQFPDLHSELNLSSLELGDSALYFCASSKIDRALLGYTFGSGTRLTVV.

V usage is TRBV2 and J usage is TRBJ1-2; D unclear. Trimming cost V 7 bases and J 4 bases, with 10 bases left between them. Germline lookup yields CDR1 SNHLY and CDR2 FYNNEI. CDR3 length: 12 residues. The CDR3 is CASNEFFYGYTF. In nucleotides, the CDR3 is TGTGCCAGCAACGAGTTCTTCTATGGCTACACCTTC.